Sequencing of this TCR beta chain was carried out in a study of cytomegalovirus exposure and HLA in healthy donors. CDR1 MDHEN and CDR2 SYDVKM come from the germline V gene. V gave up 0 bases and J gave up 0 bases; unmatched junction bases: 3. There are 18 residues in the CDR3. 60 Vbeta and 13 Jbeta primers were used in PCR. Profiling relied on immunoSEQ multiplex PCR, and the TCRdb table lists in-frame clones only, not all of them. This table holds 110,000 to 150,000 clones, about three quarters found once. Source material: PBMCs. This rearrangement joins TRBV28 to TRBJ2-4; TRBD2 agrees at 12 bases. The TCR originated in a male donor in good health and CMV-seronegative. CDR3 in DNA: TGTGCCAGCAGTTTATGGACTAGCGGGAGCGTAGCCAAAAACATTCAGTACTTC. It codes for CASSLWTSGSVAKNIQYF.